What follows is one T cell receptor (beta chain) and its context. This sample stems from a study of shared clonotypes between healthy human individuals. Here immunoSEQ multiplex PCR was the method, and the copy in TCRdb shows in-frame clones only, minus some. The sample has more than 1,200,000 clones; approximately 98.5% are singletons. The material sequenced was naive CD4+ T cells sorted from blood. Subset of the sample: CD45RA+ positively selected. The sequence was collected from a man under 40 in good health.

In DNA, the CDR3 is TGTGCCAGCACCCCGGATCGGGACAGCTCCTACAATGAGCAGTTCTTC. It translates to CASTPDRDSSYNEQFF. The chain is built from TRBV7-9 and TRBJ2-1; 7 bases fit TRBD1. The germline V gene encodes CDR1 SEHNR and CDR2 FQNEAQ (reference sequence). The CDR3 runs to 16 residues. With 7 bases clipped from V and 0 bases from J, the junction kept 9 bases outside the gene matches.